This T cell receptor beta chain was identified in a study of T cell responses to AZD1222 COVID-19 vaccine (dated by TCRdb to 2020 to 2022). With regard to the full study: AZD1222 recipients with second doses at about 4 weeks or about 12 weeks were pooled, because spike-specific TCR depth and breadth did not differ between schedules. Trial participants were enrolled by age into subgroups of 18-55, 56-69 and 70-plus years, and around 150, 29 and 61 TCR-sequenced participants, respectively, were included in these subgroups. A total of approximately 240 trial participants underwent TCR sequencing, of whom about 210 had received two doses of AZD1222 and around 26 had received two doses of the MenACWY control vaccine.

The CDR3 regions of human TCRbeta chains were analyzed by immunosequencing. On the study's bioinformatics: Repertoire TCRs were matched against a reference library of SARS-CoV-2-specific TCRs generated with the MIRA antigen-specificity platform. Breadth was defined as the fraction of unique TCRs that were SARS-CoV-2-associated, and depth was defined as the fraction of total T cells that were SARS-CoV-2-associated. Each spike-specific TCR was assigned to its reactive spike region and to a CD4 or CD8 class using the MIRA data. Log10-transformed breadth and depth values were compared by one-way ANOVA with Sidak's multiple comparisons tests. TCRdb provides this immuneACCESS table in a form limited to in-frame rearrangements. Some clones are lacking; in checked studies, under half of them reflect an unresolved V gene, and why the rest are absent is not known. V and J calls and clone size are those listed in that table; D and trimming were worked out from the DNA. This sample holds 130,000 to 150,000 clones; just over 90% were observed only once. 1.5% to 2% of the sample comes from the top ten.

For this clone: Which antigen it targets is not known. No base qualities exist here, and no much larger clone lies one base off it.

The study at large found these results: Spike-specific TCR breadth and depth rose significantly after two AZD1222 doses compared with day 0 and with MenACWY recipients. In the small 56-69-year group, the increase in depth fell short of significance, most likely because of low power. Because no day 14 peak-response samples were available, the repertoires could be characterized only after the peak T cell response. Participants were mostly white British and included more females than males, and it was suggested by the authors that clonal diversity may have been underestimated. Only five to seven AZD1222 recipients were SARS-CoV-2 seropositive at baseline, limiting conclusions about previously exposed vaccinees. CD4 TCRs associated with the vaccine covered the entire spike protein, and the dominant responses were in regions 160-218 and 743-854. Nearly half of unique spike-specific TCRs reportedly recognized epitopes outside regions mutated in the B.1.351 and B.1.1.7 variants.

In the paper's terms, the time point label means: baseline before first vaccination. Vaccinee samples were obtained from the UK trials COV001 and COV002, which included a single-blind randomized controlled phase 2/3 trial of AZD1222 (ChAdOx1 nCoV-19) in healthy adults. For TCRbeta chain sequencing, PBMC samples from trial participants were taken at day 0 and at day 28 after the second dose. The CDR3 measures 16 amino acids from cysteine to phenylalanine. Only the CDR3 region is kept as DNA, spanning 48 bases read in frame from base 1. Between the V and J ends, shortened by 3 bases and 4 bases respectively, the junction contains 16 bases. From a lookup of the germline V gene (reference sequence), CDR1 and CDR2 are SEHNR and FQNEAQ.

The sequencing here drew on peripheral blood, taken on day 0 of AZD1222 vaccination. The chain uses TRBV7-9 and TRBJ1-3; TRBD1 might be the D gene, on 6 matching bases. This sequence was found in an adult in good health. The CDR3 protein is CASSFHLRGKGNTIYF. The bases read TGTGCCAGCAGCTTCCACCTGAGGGGGAAAGGAAACACCATATATTTT.